The source of this T cell receptor beta chain is a study of Ad26.COV2.S vaccination and SARS-CoV-2 variants. Across the study: The donor belonged to the COV1001 Ad26.COV2.S trial arm.

The CDR3 is 14 residues long. Germline CDR1 LNHNV, CDR2 YYDKDF (reference sequence). V gave up 1 base and J gave up 6 bases; unmatched junction bases: 1. Treatment reported: about 20 received Ad26.COV2.S at low or high dose, single or two shots; roughly five received placebo; per-sample allocation not given. Vaccine and placebo recipients were sampled on day 63 after the first injection. Wuhan-strain SARS-CoV-2 spike was expressed by the Ad26 vector that made up the vaccine. Here immunoSEQ multiplex PCR was the method, and the copy in TCRdb shows in-frame clones only, minus some. In the table there are approximately 340,000 clones, 70% to 90% of which are singletons. Remarks on this clone: Its antigen is unidentified.

Overall study results and limits: Spike-specific TCR breadth was greater in vaccine than placebo recipients. Spike-specific responses of CD8+ and CD4+ T cells were reported to display substantial breadth after vaccination.

The chain combines TRBV15 with TRBJ1-2, with 11 bases aligning to TRBD1. This receptor was obtained from a person between 18 and 60 years old who received the Ad26.COV2.S COVID-19 vaccine or a placebo. The source material was peripheral blood, sampled in a trial of Ad26.COV2.S vaccine versus placebo. CDR3 bases: TGTGCCACCAGCAGAGGGACAGGGGGCGATGGCTACACCTTC. This translates into CATSRGTGGDGYTF.